The source of this TCR beta chain is a study of tumor-infiltrating lymphocytes in primary liver carcinoma. For this clonotype: Its antigen remains unknown.

The study extracted blood RNA from unsorted whole blood and also extracted germline DNA. Collected before surgery were 3 to 4.5 milliliters of peripheral blood. V lost 1 base and J 8 bases, leaving 18 bases between the germline ends. Per germline, CDR1 SGHAT and CDR2 FQNNGV. The CDR3 spans 16 residues. Starting material of 500 to 600 ng total RNA yielded TCR beta cDNA via a constant-region primer. Investigators got TCR beta libraries out of three nested multiplex PCR rounds, done with slightly modified ARM-PCR. Rounds one and two of PCR, each of approximately 11 cycles, were primed with TRBV1-TRBV30 forward primers and a C-beta reverse primer. MiXCR, run by TCRdb on the multiplex PCR reads, gives a single entry per CDR3 protein. The repertoire holds roughly 180,000 distinct CDR3 sequences, about 60% seen once, with around three quarters in the top ten. Study-wide results and caveats: Tumor-adjacent and tumor-blood pairs displayed less overlap than did pairs of tumor regions.

This TCR came from a man aged 35-49 years with primary liver carcinoma and hepatitis B virus infection. The sequenced sample consisted of peripheral blood. The chain carries TRBV11-2 and TRBJ2-1, with D tentatively TRBD1 or TRBD2 (5 bases each). The CDR3 region is CASSLGQEATTDEQFF. DNA for the CDR3: TGTGCCAGCAGCTTAGGTCAGGAGGCCACGACAGATGAGCAGTTCTTC. Supplemented by reference TRBV11-2 and TRBJ2-1, the full variable domain reads EAGVAQSPRYKIIEKRQSVAFWCNPISGHATLYWYQQILGQGPKLLIQFQNNGVVDDSQLPKDRFSAERLKGVDSTLKIQPAKLEDSAVYLCASSLGQEATTDEQFFGPGTRLTVL.